This TCR beta chain comes out of a study of beta chain features in type 1 diabetes. Broader study findings: Comparison showed that naive, central memory and Treg TCRB repertoires appeared more similar among patients than among healthy donors. A moderate, significant TCRB CDR3 shortening appeared in type 1 diabetes across four CD4+ subsets.

The investigators reverse transcribed all of the isolated RNA, so they sequenced expressed TCRB transcripts. TCRdb's table, derived via immunoSEQ multiplex PCR, lists solely in-frame clones and lacks some. The table shows roughly 700,000 clones, with roughly 13% occurring only once. There was one heparinised blood draw per donor, averaging about 110 mL. Central memory, naive, regulatory and stem cell-like memory CD4+ cells were sorted by CD45RO/CCR7/CD25/CD127/CD95/CD27. In regard to this clone: Its antigen remains unknown.

Germline values: CDR1 MDHEN, CDR2 SYDVKM. The CDR3 contains 15 residues. Trimming took 5 bases from V and 6 from J; bases not matched to a gene: 13. The sequence derives from a man aged 18 to 30 with type 1 diabetes. The V call is TRBV28, the J call TRBJ2-7; 7 nucleotides align to TRBD1. The sample comprised naive CD4+ T cells from blood. The CDR3 reads CASSPPDRSPGEQYF. The CDR3 DNA reads TGTGCCAGCAGTCCCCCGGACAGGTCCCCGGGCGAGCAGTACTTC.